This T cell receptor (beta chain) was captured in a study of CD8+ T cells in alopecia areata. In the study overall: The duration of tofacitinib was 6 to 18 months, with 6 months off drug afterward.

Sequencing used cDNA as its template, made by extracting RNA and reverse transcribing it. The table came from immunoSEQ multiplex PCR; TCRdb's copy has only in-frame clones and leaves some out. Of 90,000 to 100,000 clones in the sample, roughly two fifths were seen once. This clone was found a few times. Sequences were obtained from CD4+ T cells sorted from blood. This sequence was found in a human donor with alopecia areata.

The CDR3 loop reads CASSDPGQGNTEAFF. The CDR3 bases are TGTGCCAGCAGTGACCCGGGACAGGGGAACACTGAAGCTTTCTTT. This chain connects TRBV28 to TRBJ1-1; 9 positions agree with TRBD1. The germline CDR1 and CDR2 sequences are MDHEN and SYDVKM. This CDR3 contains 15 residues. V gave up 5 bases and J gave up 1 base; unmatched junction bases: 5.